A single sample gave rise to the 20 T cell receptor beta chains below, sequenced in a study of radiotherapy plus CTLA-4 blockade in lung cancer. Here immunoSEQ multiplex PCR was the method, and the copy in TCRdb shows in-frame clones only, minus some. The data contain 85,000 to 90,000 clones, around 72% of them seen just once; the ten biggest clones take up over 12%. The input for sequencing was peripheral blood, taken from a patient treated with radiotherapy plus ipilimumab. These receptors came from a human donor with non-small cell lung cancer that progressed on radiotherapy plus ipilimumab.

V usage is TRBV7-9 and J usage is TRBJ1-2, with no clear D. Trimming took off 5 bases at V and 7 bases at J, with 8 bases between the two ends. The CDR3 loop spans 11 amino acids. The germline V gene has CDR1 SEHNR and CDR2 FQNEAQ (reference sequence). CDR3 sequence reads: CASSAIGGYTF. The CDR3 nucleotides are TGTGCCAGCAGCGCAATCGGTGGCTACACCTTC.

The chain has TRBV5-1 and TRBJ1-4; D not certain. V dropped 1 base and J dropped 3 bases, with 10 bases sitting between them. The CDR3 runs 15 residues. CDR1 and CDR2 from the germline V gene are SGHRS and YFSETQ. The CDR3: CASSLQRASNEKLFF. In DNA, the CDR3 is TGCGCCAGCAGCTTGCAGAGGGCCTCTAATGAAAAACTGTTTTTT.

The CDR3 DNA reads as TGCAGCGGCGGCGGCCGGGCGATTGGTGAGCAGTTCTTC. Its translation: CSGGGRAIGEQFF. The chain is built from TRBV29-1 and TRBJ2-1; D is unclear. Looked up from germline, CDR1 is SQVTM and CDR2 is ANQGSEA. The CDR3 extends over 13 amino acids. Trimming removed 7 bases at V and 9 bases at J, with 19 bases between.

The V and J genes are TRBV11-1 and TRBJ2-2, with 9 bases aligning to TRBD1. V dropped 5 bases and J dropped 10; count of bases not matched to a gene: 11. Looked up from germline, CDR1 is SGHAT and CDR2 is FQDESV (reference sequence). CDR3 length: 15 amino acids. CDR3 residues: CASSARDRALEELFF. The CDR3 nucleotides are TGTGCCAGCAGCGCCCGGGACAGGGCTTTGGAGGAGCTGTTTTTT.

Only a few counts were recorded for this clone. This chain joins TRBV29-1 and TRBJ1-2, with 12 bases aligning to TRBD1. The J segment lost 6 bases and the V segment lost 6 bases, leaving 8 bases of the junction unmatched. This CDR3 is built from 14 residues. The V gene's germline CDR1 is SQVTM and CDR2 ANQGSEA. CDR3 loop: CSVRDRGRGDGYTF. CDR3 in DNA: TGCAGCGTCCGGGACAGGGGGCGGGGAGATGGCTACACCTTC. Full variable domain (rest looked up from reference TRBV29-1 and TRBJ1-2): SAVISQKPSRDICQRGTSLTIQCQVDSQVTMMFWYRQQPGQSLTLIATANQGSEATYESGFVIDKFPISRPNLTFSTLTVSNMSPEDSSIYLCSVRDRGRGDGYTFGSGTRLTVV.

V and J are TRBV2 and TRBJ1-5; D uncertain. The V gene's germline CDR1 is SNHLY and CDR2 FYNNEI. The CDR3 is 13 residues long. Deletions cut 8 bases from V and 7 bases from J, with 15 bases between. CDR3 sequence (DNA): TGTGCCAGCGCGTCGCAGGAGTGGCAGCCCCAGCATTTT. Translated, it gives CASASQEWQPQHF.

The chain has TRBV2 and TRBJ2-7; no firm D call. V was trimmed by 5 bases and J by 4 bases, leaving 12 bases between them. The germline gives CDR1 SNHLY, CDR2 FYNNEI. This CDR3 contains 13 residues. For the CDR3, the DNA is TGTGCCAGCAGTTCGGGTGTGGAATACGAGCAGTACTTC. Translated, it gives CASSSGVEYEQYF.

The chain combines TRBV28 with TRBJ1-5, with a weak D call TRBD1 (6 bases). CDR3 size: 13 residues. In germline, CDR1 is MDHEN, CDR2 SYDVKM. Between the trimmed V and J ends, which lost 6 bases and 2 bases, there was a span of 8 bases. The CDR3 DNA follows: TGTGCCAGCAGACAGGGAGGCAATCAGCCCCAGCATTTT. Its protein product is CASRQGGNQPQHF.

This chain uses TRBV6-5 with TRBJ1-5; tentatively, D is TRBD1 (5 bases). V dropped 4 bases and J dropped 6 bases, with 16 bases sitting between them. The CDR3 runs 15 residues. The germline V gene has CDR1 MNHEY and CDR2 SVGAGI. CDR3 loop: CASSLKEGSGQPQHF. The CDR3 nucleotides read TGTGCCAGCAGTTTAAAGGAGGGGAGCGGTCAGCCCCAGCATTTT.

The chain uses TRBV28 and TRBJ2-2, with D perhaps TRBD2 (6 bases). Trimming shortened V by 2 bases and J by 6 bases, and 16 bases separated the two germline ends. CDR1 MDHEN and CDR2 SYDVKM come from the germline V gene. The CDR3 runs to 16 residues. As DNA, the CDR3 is TGTGCCAGCAGTTTAGGGCCTAGCGAGGGACCCGGGGAGCTGTTTTTT. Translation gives CASSLGPSEGPGELFF.

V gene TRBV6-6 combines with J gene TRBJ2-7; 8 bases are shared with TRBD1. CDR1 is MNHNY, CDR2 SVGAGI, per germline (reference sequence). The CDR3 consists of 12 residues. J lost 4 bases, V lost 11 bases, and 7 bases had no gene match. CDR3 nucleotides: TGTGCCGTGGGCAGGGGGCAGTACGAGCAGTACTTC. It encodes CAVGRGQYEQYF.

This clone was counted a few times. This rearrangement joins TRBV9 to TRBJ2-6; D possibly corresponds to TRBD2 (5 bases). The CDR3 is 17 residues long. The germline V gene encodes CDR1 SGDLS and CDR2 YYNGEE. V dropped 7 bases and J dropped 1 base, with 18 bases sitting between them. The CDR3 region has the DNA TGTGCCAGCTCCCCGGCGGGTCGAGGGTCTGGGGCCAACGTCCTGACTTTC. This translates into CASSPAGRGSGANVLTF. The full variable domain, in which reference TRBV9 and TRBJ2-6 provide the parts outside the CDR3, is DSGVTQTPKHLITATGQRVTLRCSPRSGDLSVYWYQQSLDQGLQFLIQYYNGEERAKGNILERFSAQQFPDLHSELNLSSLELGDSALYFCASSPAGRGSGANVLTFGAGSRLTVL.

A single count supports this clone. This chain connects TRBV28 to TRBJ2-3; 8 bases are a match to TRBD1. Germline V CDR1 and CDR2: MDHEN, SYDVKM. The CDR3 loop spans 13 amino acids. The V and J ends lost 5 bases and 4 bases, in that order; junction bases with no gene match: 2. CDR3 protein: CASSDRGSDTQYF. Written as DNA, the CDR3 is TGTGCCAGCAGTGACAGGGGTTCAGATACGCAGTATTTT.

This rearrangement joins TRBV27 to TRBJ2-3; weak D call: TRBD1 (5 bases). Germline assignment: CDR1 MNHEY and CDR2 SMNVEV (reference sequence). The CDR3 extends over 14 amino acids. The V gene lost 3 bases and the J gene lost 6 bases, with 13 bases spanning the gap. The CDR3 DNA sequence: TGTGCCAGCAGTTTGGTCCTGGGGCGCGATACGCAGTATTTT. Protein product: CASSLVLGRDTQYF.

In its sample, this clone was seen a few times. This CDR3 reads CASSDGQGVTEQYF. Here the CDR3 DNA reads TGTGCCAGCAGTGACGGCCAGGGGGTGACCGAGCAGTACTTC. The V and J genes are TRBV28 and TRBJ2-7, with TRBD1 matching over 7 bases. The junction had 10 bases not matched to a gene; V was cut back by 5 bases and J by 6 bases. The CDR3 contains 14 residues. Germline assignment: CDR1 MDHEN and CDR2 SYDVKM.

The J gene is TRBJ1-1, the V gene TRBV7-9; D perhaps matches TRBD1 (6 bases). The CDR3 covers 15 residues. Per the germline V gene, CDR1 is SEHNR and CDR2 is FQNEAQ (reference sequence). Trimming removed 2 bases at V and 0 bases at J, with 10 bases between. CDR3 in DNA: TGTGCCAGCAGCTTAACGGGGGGCGTGAACACTGAAGCTTTCTTT. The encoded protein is CASSLTGGVNTEAFF.

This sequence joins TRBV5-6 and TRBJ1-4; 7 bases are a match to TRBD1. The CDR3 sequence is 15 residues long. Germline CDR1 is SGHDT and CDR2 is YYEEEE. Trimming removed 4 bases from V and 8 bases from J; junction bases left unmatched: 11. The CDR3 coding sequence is TGTGCCAGCAGCCAAAAGACAGGGTTTGGCGAAAAACTGTTTTTT. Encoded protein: CASSQKTGFGEKLFF.

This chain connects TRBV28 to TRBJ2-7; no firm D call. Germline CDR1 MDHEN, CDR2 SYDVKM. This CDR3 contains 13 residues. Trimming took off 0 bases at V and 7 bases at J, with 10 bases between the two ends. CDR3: CASSLWAPSEQYF. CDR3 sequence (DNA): TGTGCCAGCAGTTTATGGGCCCCGTCGGAGCAGTACTTC. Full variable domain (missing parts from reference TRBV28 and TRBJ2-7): DVKVTQSSRYLVKRTGEKVFLECVQDMDHENMFWYRQDPGLGLRLIYFSYDVKMKEKGDIPEGYSVSREKKERFSLILESASTNQTSMYLCASSLWAPSEQYFGPGTRLTVT.

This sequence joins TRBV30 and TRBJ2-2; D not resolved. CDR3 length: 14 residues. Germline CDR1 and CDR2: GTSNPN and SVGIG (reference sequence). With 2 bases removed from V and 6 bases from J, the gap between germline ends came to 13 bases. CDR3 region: CAWSTGVRSGELFF. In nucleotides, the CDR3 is TGTGCCTGGAGTACTGGGGTTCGTTCCGGGGAGCTGTTTTTT.

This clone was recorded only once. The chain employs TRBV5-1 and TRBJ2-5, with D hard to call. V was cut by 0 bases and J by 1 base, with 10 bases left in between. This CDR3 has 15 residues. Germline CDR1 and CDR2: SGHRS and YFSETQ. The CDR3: CASSLVIGPQETQYF. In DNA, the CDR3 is TGCGCCAGCAGCTTGGTAATCGGACCCCAAGAGACCCAGTACTTC.